This TCR beta chain was documented in a study of T cells in localized non-small cell lung cancer. Study-level findings and limits: Median approximately 58 top-100 tumor clones were shared with paired adjacent lung.

Clones were sequenced by immunoSEQ multiplex PCR, and TCRdb holds only the in-frame ones, with some missing. The sample comprises about 52,000 clones, roughly 88% of which are singletons, and about a sixth rests with the top ten. The CDR3 runs to 15 residues. The germline V gene has CDR1 SGHDN and CDR2 FVKESK. V shed 1 base and J 4 bases; nucleotides not matched to a gene: 5. With respect to this clone: As yet, its antigen is unknown.

The source was peripheral blood, collected before any cancer treatment. The receptor was isolated from a male donor older than 55 with stage III squamous cell lung carcinoma. The chain links TRBV14 to TRBJ2-7; 9 nucleotides match TRBD1. CDR3 residues: CASSQAGQGRYEQYF. CDR3 DNA sequence: TGTGCCAGCAGCCAAGCGGGACAGGGTCGGTACGAGCAGTACTTC.